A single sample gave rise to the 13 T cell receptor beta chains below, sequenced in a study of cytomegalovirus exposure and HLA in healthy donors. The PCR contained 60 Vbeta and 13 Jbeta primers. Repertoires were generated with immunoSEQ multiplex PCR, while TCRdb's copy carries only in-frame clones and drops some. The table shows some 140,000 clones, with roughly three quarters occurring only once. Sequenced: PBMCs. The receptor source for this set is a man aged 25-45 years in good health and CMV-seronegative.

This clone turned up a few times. CDR3 sequence (DNA): TGTGCCTGGAGTCCCTCCCGGACAGACCTTAATGAAAAACTGTTTTTT. It is translated as CAWSPSRTDLNEKLFF. The V gene is TRBV30, the J gene TRBJ1-4; D might be TRBD1 (6 bases). Germline CDR1 GTSNPN, CDR2 SVGIG (reference sequence). V lost 2 bases to trimming and J lost 4 bases, with 17 bases between them. This CDR3 comprises 16 residues.

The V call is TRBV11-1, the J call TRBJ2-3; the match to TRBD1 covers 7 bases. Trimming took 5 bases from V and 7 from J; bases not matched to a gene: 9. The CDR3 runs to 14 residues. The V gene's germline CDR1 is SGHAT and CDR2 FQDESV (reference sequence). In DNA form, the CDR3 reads TGTGCCAGCAGCCCGGGACAGCTTTTGTATACGCAGTATTTT. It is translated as CASSPGQLLYTQYF.

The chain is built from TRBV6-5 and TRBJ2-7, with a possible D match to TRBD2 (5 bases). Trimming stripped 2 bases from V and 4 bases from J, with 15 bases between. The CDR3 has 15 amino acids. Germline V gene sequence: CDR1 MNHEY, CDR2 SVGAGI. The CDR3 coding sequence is TGTGCCAGCAGTTACCAAGCGGCAGCGGTTTACGAGCAGTACTTC. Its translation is CASSYQAAAVYEQYF.

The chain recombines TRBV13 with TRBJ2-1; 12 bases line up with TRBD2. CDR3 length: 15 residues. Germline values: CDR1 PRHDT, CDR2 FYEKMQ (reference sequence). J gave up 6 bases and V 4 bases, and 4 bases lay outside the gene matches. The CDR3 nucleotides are TGTGCCAGCAGCTCGACTAGCGGGAGTATCAATGAGCAGTTCTTC. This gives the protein CASSSTSGSINEQFF.

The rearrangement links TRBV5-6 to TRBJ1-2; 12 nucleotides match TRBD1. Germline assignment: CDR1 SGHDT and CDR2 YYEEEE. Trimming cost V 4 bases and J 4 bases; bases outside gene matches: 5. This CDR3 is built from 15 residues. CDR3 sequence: CASSLGTGGAYGYTF. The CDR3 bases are TGTGCCAGCAGCCTCGGGACAGGGGGCGCCTATGGCTACACCTTC. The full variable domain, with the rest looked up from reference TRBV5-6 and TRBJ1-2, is DAGVTQSPTHLIKTRGQQVTLRCSPKSGHDTVSWYQQALGQGPQFIFQYYEEEERQRGNFPDRFSGHQFPNYSSELNVNALLLGDSALYLCASSLGTGGAYGYTFGSGTRLTVV.

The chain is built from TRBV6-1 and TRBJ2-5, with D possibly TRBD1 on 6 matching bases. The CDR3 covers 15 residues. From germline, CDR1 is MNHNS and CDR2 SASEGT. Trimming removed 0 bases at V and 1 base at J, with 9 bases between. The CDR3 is CASSEAWTVQETQYF. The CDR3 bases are TGTGCCAGCAGTGAAGCTTGGACAGTCCAAGAGACCCAGTACTTC.

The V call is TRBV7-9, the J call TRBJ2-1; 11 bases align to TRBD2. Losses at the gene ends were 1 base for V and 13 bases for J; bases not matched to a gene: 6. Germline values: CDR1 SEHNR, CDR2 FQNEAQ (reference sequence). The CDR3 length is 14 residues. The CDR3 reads CASSLVLAGEFQFF. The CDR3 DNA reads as TGTGCCAGCAGCTTAGTACTAGCGGGAGAATTTCAGTTCTTC.

Here the CDR3 DNA reads TGTGCCAGCAGCCCAGCTAGGACAGCCGCTAGGACCGGGGAGCTGTTTTTT. This encodes CASSPARTAARTGELFF. The chain couples TRBV7-8 to TRBJ2-2; D is possibly TRBD1 (6 bases). The CDR3 loop spans 17 amino acids. Per the germline V gene, CDR1 is SGHVS and CDR2 is FQNEAQ. V lost 5 bases to trimming and J lost 5 bases, with 21 bases between them.

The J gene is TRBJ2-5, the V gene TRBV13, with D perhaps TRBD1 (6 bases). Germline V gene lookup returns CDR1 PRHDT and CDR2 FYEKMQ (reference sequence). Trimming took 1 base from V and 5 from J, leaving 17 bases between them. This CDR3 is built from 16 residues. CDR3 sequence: CASSLAGGTQGETQYF. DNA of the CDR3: TGTGCCAGCAGCTTAGCGGGCGGAACCCAGGGGGAGACCCAGTACTTC.

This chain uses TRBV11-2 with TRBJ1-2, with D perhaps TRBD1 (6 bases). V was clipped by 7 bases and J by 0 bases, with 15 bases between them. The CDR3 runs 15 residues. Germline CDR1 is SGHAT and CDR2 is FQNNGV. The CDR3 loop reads CASTKGGAANYGYTF. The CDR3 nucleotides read TGTGCCAGCACAAAGGGGGGGGCGGCTAACTATGGCTACACCTTC.

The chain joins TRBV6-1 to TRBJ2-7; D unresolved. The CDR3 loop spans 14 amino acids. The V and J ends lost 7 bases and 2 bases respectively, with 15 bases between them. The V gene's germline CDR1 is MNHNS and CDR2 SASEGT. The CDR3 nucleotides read TGTGCCAGCATTTTCAGCGCTTCCCCCTACGAGCAGTACTTC. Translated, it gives CASIFSASPYEQYF.

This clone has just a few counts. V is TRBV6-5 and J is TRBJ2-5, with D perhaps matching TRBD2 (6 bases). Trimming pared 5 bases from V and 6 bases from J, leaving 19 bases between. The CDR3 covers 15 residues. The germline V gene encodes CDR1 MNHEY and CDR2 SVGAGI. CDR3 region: CASSVRRAGLKTQYF. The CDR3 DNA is TGTGCCAGCAGTGTACGGAGGGCCGGGTTGAAGACCCAGTACTTC.

The CDR3 sequence: CAIRGKPGLAGDTQYF. The CDR3 nucleotides are TGTGCCATCAGGGGCAAACCGGGACTAGCGGGAGATACGCAGTATTTT. The V and J genes are TRBV10-3 and TRBJ2-3; TRBD2 aligns across 12 bases. Germline CDR1 and CDR2: ENHRY and SYGVKD. After removal of 6 bases from V and 5 bases from J, the junction contained 9 bases not matched to a gene. The CDR3 length is 16 residues.